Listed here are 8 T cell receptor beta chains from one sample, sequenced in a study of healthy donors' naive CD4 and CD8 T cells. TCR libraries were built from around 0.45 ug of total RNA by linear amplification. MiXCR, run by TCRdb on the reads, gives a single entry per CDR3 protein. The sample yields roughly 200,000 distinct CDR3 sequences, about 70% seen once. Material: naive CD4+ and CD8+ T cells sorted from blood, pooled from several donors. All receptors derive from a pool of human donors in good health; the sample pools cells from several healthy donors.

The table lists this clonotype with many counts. In DNA, the CDR3 is TGCAGCGTGAAACCGGGACTAGCGGGAGGCATCTCCTACAATGAGCAGTTCTTC. Its translation: CSVKPGLAGGISYNEQFF. The chain has TRBV29-1 and TRBJ2-1; 15 nucleotides line up with TRBD2. Germline V gene lookup returns CDR1 SQVTM and CDR2 ANQGSEA. The CDR3 loop spans 18 amino acids. J was trimmed by 0 bases and V by 6 bases; bases with no gene match: 9.

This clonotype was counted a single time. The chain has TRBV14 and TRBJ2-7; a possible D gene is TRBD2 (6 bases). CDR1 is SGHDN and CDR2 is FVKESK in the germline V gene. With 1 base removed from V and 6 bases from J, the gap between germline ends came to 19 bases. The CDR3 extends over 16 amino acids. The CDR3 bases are TGTGCCAGCAGCCAAGCGGCGGGACTCCTCCATCGCGAGCAGTACTTC. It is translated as CASSQAAGLLHREQYF.

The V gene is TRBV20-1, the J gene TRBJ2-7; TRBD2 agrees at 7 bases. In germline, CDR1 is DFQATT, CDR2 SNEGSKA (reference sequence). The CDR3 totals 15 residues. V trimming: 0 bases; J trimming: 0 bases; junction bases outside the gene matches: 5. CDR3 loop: CSARDPSSGSYEQYF. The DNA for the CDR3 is TGCAGTGCTAGAGATCCCTCTAGCGGCTCCTACGAGCAGTACTTC.

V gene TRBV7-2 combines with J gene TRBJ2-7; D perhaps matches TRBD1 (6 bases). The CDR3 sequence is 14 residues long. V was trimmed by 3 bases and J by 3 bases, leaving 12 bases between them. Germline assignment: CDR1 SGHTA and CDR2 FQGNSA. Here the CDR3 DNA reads TGTGCCAGCAGCTTTGCCGGGACAAACTACGAGCAGTACTTC. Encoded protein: CASSFAGTNYEQYF. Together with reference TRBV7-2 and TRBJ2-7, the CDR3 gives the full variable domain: GAGVSQSPSNKVTEKGKDVELRCDPISGHTALYWYRQSLGQGLEFLIYFQGNSAPDKSGLPSDRFSAERTGGSVSTLTIQRTQQEDSAVYLCASSFAGTNYEQYFGPGTRLTVT.

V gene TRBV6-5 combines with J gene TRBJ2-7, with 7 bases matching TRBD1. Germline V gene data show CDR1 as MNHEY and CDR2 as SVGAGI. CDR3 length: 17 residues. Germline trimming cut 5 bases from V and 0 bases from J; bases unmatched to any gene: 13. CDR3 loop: CASSPAHGTEYSYEQYF. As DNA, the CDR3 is TGTGCCAGCAGTCCGGCACACGGGACAGAGTACTCCTACGAGCAGTACTTC.

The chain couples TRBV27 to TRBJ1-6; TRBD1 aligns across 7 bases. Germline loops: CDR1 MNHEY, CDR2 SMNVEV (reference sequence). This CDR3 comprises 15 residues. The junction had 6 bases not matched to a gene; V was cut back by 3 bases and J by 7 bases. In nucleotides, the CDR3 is TGTGCCAGCAGTTTCGCCAGGGGGTCAAATTCACCCCTCCACTTT. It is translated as CASSFARGSNSPLHF.

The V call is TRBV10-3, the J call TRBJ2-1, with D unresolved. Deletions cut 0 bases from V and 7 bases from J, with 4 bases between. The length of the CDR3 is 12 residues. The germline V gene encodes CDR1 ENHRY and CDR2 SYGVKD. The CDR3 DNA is TGTGCCATCAGTGAGTCTAGGAATGAGCAGTTCTTC. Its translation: CAISESRNEQFF.

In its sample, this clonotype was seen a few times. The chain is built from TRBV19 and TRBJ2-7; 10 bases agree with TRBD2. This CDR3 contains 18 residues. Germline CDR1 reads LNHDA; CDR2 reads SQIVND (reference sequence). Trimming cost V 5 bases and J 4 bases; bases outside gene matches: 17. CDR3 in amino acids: CASSPRAGGPSMVYEQYF. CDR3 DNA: TGTGCCAGTAGTCCTCGAGCGGGAGGGCCCTCGATGGTATACGAGCAGTACTTC.